The T cell receptor (beta chain) described here comes from a study of post-analysis software for immune sequencing data. Regarding the study as a whole: TRBV5-6, TRBV5-1 and TRBV20-1 belonged to a set of roughly five TRBV segments that were more frequent in patients than controls.

Unique molecular identifiers tagged the TCR beta cDNA libraries. Each CDR3 protein gets one entry after TCRdb re-called the PCR reads with MiXCR. The profile shows fewer than 850,000 distinct CDR3 sequences, just under 30% of them singletons. This clonotype came up once. Antigen: not known. The CDR3 is 15 amino acids. Germline values: CDR1 SGHVS, CDR2 FQNEAQ. With 5 bases clipped from V and 5 bases from J, the junction kept 8 bases outside the gene matches. The rearrangement joins TRBV7-8 to TRBJ1-2, with TRBD1 identical over 10 bases. The sequencing sample was made of blood. This clonotype was sampled from a girl aged 10 to 17 with multiple sclerosis. The CDR3 here is CASSPGTGDCYGYTF. CDR3 bases: TGTGCCAGCAGCCCAGGGACAGGGGATTGTTATGGCTACACCTTC.